The TCR beta chain under discussion was sequenced for a study of vaccination and CD4 T cells after COVID-19. CDR3 size: 14 residues. Germline loops: CDR1 SGHAT, CDR2 FQDESV (reference sequence). Trimming removed 8 bases from V and 5 bases from J, with 18 bases in between. Sample treatment: roughly 10-day PBMC culture with coronavirus spike peptide pools or control peptides (ViraFEST assay). In the case of this clonotype: Antigen unknown.

With the Oncomine TCR Beta short-read assay, DNA from cultured CD4+ T cells was sequenced. Cultures of CD4+ T cells served as the source for extracting genomic DNA. TCRdb reanalysed the PCR reads using MiXCR and keeps one entry per CDR3 protein. Here the sample spans some 10,000 distinct CDR3 sequences, around 61% being singletons. The sequenced sample was CD4+ T cells from blood, cultured in vitro. This receptor was identified in a human donor who had recovered from COVID-19. The rearrangement joins TRBV11-1 to TRBJ2-5; D might be TRBD1 or TRBD2, each matching 5 bases. The CDR3 spells CASGGVRDGETQYF. In DNA, the CDR3 is TGTGCCAGCGGGGGTGTTCGGGACGGGGAGACCCAGTACTTC.